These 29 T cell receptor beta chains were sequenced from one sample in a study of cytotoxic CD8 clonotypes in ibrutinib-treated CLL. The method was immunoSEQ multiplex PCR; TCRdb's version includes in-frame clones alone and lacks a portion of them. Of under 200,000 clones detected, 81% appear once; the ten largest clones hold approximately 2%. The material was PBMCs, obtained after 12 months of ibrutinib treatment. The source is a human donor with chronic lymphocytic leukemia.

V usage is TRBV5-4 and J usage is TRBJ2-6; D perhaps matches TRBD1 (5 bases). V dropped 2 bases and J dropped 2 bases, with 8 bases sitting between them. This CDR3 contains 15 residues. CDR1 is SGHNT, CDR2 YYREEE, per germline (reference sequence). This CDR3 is CASSFGRAGANVLTF. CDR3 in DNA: TGTGCCAGCAGCTTCGGCAGGGCTGGGGCCAACGTCCTGACTTTC.

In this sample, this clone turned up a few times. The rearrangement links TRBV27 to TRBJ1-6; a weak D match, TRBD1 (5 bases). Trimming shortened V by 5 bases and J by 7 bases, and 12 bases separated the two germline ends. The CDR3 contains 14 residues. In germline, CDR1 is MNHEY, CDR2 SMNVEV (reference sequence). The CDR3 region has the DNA TGTGCCAGCAGTATCGGGACGGGGAATTCACCCCTCCACTTT. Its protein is CASSIGTGNSPLHF.

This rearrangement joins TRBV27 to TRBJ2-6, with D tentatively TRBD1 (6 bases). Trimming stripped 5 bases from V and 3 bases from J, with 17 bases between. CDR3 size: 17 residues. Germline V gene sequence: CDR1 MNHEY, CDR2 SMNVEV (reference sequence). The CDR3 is CASSPTTGKGGANVLTF. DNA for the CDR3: TGTGCCAGCAGTCCGACTACAGGGAAAGGTGGGGCCAACGTCCTGACTTTC.

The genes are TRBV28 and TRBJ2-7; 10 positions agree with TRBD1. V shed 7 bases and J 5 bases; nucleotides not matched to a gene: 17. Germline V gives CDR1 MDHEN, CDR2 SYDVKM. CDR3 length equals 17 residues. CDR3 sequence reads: CASTASGRGQGSNEQYF. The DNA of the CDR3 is TGTGCCAGCACCGCTAGTGGGAGGGGACAGGGGAGCAACGAGCAGTACTTC.

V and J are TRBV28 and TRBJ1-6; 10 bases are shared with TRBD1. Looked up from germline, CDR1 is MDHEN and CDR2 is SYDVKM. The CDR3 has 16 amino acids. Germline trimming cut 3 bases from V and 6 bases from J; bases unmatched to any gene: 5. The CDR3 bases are TGTGCCAGCAGTTTGGAGGGGACAGGGGTTAATTCACCCCTCCACTTT. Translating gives CASSLEGTGVNSPLHF.

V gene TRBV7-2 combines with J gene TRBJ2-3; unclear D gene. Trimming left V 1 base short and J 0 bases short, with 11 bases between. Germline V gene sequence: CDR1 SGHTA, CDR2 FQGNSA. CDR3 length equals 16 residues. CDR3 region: CASSLGSTASTDTQYF. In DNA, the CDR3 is TGTGCCAGCAGCTTAGGTAGTACAGCGAGCACAGATACGCAGTATTTT.

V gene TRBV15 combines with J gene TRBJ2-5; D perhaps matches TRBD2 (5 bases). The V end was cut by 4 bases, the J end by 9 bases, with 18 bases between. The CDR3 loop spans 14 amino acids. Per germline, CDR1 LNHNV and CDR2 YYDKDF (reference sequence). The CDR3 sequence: CATSMGAAGAAQYF. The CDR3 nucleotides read TGTGCCACCAGCATGGGCGCCGCGGGTGCGGCCCAGTACTTC.

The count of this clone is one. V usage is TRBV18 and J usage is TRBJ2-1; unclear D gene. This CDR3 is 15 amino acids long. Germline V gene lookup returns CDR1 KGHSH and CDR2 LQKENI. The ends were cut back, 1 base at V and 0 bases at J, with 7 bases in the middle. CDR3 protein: CASSPQGSSYNEQFF. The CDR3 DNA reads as TGTGCCAGCTCACCACAGGGCTCCTCCTACAATGAGCAGTTCTTC. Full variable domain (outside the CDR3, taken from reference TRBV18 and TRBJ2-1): NAGVMQNPRHLVRRRGQEARLRCSPMKGHSHVYWYRQLPEEGLKFMVYLQKENIIDESGMPKERFSAEFPKEGPSILRIQQVVRGDSAAYFCASSPQGSSYNEQFFGPGTRLTVL.

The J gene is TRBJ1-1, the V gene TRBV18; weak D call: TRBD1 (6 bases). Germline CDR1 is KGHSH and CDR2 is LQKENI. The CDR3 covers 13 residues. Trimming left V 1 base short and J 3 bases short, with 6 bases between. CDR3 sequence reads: CASSPQGDTEAFF. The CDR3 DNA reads TGTGCCAGCTCACCACAGGGGGACACTGAAGCTTTCTTT.

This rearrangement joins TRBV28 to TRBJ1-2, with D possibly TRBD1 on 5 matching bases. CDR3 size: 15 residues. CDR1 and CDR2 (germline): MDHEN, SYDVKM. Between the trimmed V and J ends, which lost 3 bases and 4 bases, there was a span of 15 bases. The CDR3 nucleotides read TGTGCCAGCAGTTTCCCGGCAGGGCTCGGCTATGGCTACACCTTC. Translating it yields CASSFPAGLGYGYTF.

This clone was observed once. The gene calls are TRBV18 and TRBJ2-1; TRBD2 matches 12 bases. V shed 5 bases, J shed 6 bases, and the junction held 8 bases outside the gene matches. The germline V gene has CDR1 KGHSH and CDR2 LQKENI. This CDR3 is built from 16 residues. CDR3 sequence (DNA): TGTGCCAGCTCAGGACCGGGACTAGCGGGTTTCAATGAGCAGTTCTTC. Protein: CASSGPGLAGFNEQFF.

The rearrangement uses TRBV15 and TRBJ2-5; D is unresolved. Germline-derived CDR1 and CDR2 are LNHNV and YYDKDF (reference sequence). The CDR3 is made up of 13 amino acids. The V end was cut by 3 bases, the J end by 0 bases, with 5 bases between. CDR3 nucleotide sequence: TGTGCCACCAGCAGGAACAACCAAGAGACCCAGTACTTC. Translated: CATSRNNQETQYF.

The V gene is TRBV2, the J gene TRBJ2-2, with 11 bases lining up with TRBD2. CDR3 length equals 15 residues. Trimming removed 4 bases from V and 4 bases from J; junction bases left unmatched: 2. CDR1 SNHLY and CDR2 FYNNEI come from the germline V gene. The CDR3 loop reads CASSVSGRATGELFF. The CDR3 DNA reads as TGTGCCAGCAGTGTTAGCGGGAGGGCCACCGGGGAGCTGTTTTTT.

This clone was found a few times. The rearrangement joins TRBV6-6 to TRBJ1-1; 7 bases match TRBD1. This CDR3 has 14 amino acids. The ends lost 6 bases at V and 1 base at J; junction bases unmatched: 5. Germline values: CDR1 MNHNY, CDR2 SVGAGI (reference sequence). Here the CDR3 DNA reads TGTGCCAGCAGAAATACAGGGGAGAACACTGAAGCTTTCTTT. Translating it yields CASRNTGENTEAFF.

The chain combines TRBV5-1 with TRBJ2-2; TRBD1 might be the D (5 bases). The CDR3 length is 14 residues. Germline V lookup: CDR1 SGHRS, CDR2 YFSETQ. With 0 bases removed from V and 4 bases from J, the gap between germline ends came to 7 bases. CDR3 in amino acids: CASSLETATGELFF. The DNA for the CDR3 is TGCGCCAGCAGCTTGGAGACAGCCACCGGGGAGCTGTTTTTT.

CDR3 nucleotides: TGTGCCAGCAGCTCTACTAGCGGGATGTACAATGAGCAGTTCTTC. Encoded protein: CASSSTSGMYNEQFF. This rearrangement joins TRBV6-5 to TRBJ2-1, with 10 positions matching TRBD2. The CDR3 covers 15 residues. Germline V gene data show CDR1 as MNHEY and CDR2 as SVGAGI. Losses at the gene ends were 6 bases for V and 4 bases for J; bases not matched to a gene: 6.

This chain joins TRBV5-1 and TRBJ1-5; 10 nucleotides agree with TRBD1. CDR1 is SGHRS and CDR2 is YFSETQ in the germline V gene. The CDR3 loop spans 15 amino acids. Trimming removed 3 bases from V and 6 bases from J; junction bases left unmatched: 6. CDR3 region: CASSSPDRGPQPQHF. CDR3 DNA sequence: TGCGCCAGCAGCTCGCCCGACAGGGGGCCTCAGCCCCAGCATTTT. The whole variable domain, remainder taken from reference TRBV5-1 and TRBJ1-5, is KAGVTQTPRYLIKTRGQQVTLSCSPISGHRSVSWYQQTPGQGLQFLFEYFSETQRNKGNFPGRFSGRQFSNSRSEMNVSTLELGDSALYLCASSSPDRGPQPQHFGDGTRLSIL.

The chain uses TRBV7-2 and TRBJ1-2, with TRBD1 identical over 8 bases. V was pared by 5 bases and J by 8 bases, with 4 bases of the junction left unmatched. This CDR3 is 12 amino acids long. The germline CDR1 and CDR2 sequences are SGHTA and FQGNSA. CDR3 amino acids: CASSKDRDGYTF. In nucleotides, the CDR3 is TGTGCCAGCAGCAAGGACAGGGACGGCTACACCTTC.

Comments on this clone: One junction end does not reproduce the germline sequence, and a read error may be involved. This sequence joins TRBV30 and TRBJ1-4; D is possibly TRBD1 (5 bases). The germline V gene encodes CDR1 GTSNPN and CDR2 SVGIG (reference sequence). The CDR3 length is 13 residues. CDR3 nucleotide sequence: TGTGCCTTGAGTCGGGGGGCTAATGAAAAACTGTTTTTT. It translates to CALSRGANEKLFF.

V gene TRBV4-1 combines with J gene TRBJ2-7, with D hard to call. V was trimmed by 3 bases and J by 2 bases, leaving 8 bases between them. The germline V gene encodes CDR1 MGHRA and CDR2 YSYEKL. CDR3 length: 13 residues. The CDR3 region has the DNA TGCGCCAGCAGCCACCGTCCCACCTACGAGCAGTACTTC. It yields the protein CASSHRPTYEQYF.

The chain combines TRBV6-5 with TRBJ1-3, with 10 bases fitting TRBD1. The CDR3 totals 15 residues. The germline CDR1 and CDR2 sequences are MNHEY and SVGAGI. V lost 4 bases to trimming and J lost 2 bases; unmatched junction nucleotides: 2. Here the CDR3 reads CASSSGQGAGNTIYF. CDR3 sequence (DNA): TGTGCCAGCAGTTCAGGACAGGGGGCTGGAAACACCATATATTTT.

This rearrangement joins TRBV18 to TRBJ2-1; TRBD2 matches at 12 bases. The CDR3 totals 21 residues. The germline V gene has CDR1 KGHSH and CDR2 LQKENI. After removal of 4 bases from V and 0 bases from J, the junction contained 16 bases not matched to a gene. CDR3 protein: CASSRRLAGVGTFGSYNEQFF. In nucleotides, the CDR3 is TGTGCCAGCTCACGTAGACTAGCGGGAGTGGGTACTTTTGGCTCCTACAATGAGCAGTTCTTC.

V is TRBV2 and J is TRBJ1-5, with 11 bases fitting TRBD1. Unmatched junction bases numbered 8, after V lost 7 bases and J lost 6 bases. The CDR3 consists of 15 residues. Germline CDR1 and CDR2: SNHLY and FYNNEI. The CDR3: CASTPGQGASQPQHF. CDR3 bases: TGTGCCAGCACCCCAGGACAGGGGGCGAGTCAGCCCCAGCATTTT.

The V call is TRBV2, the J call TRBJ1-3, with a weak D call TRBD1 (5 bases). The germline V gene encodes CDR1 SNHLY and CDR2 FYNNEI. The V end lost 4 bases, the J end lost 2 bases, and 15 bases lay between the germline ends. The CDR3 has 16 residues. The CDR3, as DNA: TGTGCCAGCAGTGTGACCCCAGGCAGGGCTGGAAACACCATATATTTT. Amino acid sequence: CASSVTPGRAGNTIYF.

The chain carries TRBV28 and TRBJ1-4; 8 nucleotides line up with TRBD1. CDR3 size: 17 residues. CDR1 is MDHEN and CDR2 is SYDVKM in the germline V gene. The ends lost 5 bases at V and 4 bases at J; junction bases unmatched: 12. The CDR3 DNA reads TGTGCCAGCAGTCCTTACCTACAGGGGGGCTATAATGAAAAACTGTTTTTT. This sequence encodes CASSPYLQGGYNEKLFF.

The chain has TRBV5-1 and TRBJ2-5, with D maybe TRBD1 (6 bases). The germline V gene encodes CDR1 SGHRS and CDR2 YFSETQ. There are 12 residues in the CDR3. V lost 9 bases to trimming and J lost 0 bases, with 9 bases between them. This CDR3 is CAIGDNQETQYF. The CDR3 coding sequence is TGCGCCATAGGGGACAACCAAGAGACCCAGTACTTC.

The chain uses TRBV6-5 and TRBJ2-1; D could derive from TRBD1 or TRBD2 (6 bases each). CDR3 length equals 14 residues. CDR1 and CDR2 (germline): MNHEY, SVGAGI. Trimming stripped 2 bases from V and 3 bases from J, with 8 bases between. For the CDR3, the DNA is TGTGCCAGCAGTTACAGGGGGGACTACAATGAGCAGTTCTTC. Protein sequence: CASSYRGDYNEQFF.

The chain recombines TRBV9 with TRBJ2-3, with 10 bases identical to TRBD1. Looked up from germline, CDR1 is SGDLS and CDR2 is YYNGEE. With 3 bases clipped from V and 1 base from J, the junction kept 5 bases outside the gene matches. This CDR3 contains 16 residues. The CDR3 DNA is TGTGCCAGCAGCGACCAGACAGGGGGCCGCACAGATACGCAGTATTTT. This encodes CASSDQTGGRTDTQYF.

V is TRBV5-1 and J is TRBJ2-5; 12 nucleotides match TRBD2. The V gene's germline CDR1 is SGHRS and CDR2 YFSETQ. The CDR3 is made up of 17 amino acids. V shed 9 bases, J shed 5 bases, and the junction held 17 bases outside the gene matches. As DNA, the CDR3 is TGCGCCATATCCTCAAGGGCTAGCGGGAGGGCGCACGAGACCCAGTACTTC. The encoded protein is CAISSRASGRAHETQYF.